This record concerns one TCR beta chain sequence. The clone's antigen remains unknown. Within one base of it there is no much larger clone, and no base qualities were kept. Germline trimming amounts to 4 bases on V and 3 bases on J, with 4 as the count of junction bases outside the gene matches. The CDR3 contains 16 residues, cysteine and phenylalanine counted. Just the 48-base CDR3 DNA is kept, in frame starting at base 1. Explained via the paper, the treatment or condition label denotes: allogeneic hematopoietic cell transplantation with graft depleted of TCRalphabeta T cells and CD19 B cells. TCRalphabeta/CD19-depleted allogeneic hematopoietic cell grafts were given to the transplant recipients, all of whom were children. These data belong to a study of T-cell reconstitution after alpha-beta-depleted transplantation in children (dated by TCRdb to 2015 to 2016). About the investigation overall: Using TCR repertoire profiling, the study followed T-cell immune reconstitution in a quantitative way in children after TCRalphabeta/CD19-depleted allogeneic hematopoietic cell transplantation.

General conclusions and limits of the study: The apparently early alphabetaT-cell count recovery about two months after transplant was reportedly dependent on only several hundred rapidly expanded clones derived from non-depleted graft cells. In some patients, the high TCRbeta diversity seen at day 60 was put down to recipient T cells and intrathymic progenitors that had survived conditioning. Over subsequent months, a decline in hyperexpanded clone frequencies was noted, and after one year, T-cell counts and TCRbeta diversity were mostly ascribed to newly produced T cells.

Libraries were built with PCR. Sequencing relied on an Illumina HiSeq 2500. TCR library preparation used molecular barcoding, with unique molecular identifiers applied to normalize quantification of the TCRbeta repertoire. The public sequencing data were trimmed at Q25 with fastp and processed into clonotypes with MiXCR by TCRdb, which kept only in-frame beta chains. Merged by CDR3 protein, the rows form single entries marked with the most common genes and DNA. For this sample the table gives about 1,000,000 distinct CDR3 sequences, of which about 29% were detected only once. The ten largest clones add up to roughly 31% of the sample.

The TCR originated in a boy younger than two who had a stem cell transplant for SCID, so the T cells may come from the graft donor. Source: PBMCs, mostly from graft donor cells, taken 360 days after TCRalphabeta/CD19-depleted stem cell transplant. The sequence links TRBV12-3 or TRBV12-4 to TRBJ2-2, with 11 bases in between that match TRBD1. The CDR3 reads CASSSGQGAYTGELFF. The nucleotide sequence is given as TGTGCCAGCAGTTCCGGACAGGGGGCCTACACCGGGGAGCTGTTTTTT.